This T cell receptor beta chain stems from a study of shared clonotypes between healthy human individuals. General study findings and limits: A generally larger estimated richness was seen in naive subsets than in memory subsets. Clonotypes shared by all four donors outscored non-shared clonotypes in generation probability. Clonotype sharing among donors was thought likely to change with sequencing depth.

Original processing notes: ImmunoSEQ yielded junction-only sequences lacking quality scores, so filtering differed. Clones were sequenced by immunoSEQ multiplex PCR, and TCRdb holds only the in-frame ones, with some missing. V, J and clone size are those of that table, while D and trimming were read from the DNA. The data show millions of clones, with 85% to 95% seen just once and around 0.4% held by the top ten. CDR3 length: 11 residues. Germline V gives CDR1 DFQATT, CDR2 SNEGSKA (reference sequence). V dropped 5 bases and J dropped 6 bases, with 7 bases sitting between them. The sample holds one count of this clone. Antigen unknown.

The chain joins TRBV20-1 to TRBJ2-2; D is perhaps TRBD2 (6 bases). What was sequenced was naive CD4+ T cells from PBMCs. Subset: CD45RA+ positively selected. This sequence was found in a man aged 18 to 29 in good health. Some clones in this sample may be carry-over from other donors' samples. CDR3 region: CSAWGAGELFF. CDR3 bases: TGCAGTGCTTGGGGGGCCGGGGAGCTGTTTTTT.